The clone carrying this TCR beta chain was picked up a small number of times. The data stem from a study of blood T cells in healthy people across ages. Per sample, no less than 6 micrograms of total RNA were extracted. CDR3 size: 12 residues. Per germline, CDR1 MNHNS and CDR2 SASEGT. Trimming removed 2 bases from V and 7 bases from J, with 6 bases in between. Primed by a sample-barcoded 5' primer and a J-beta primer mix, a second PCR proceeded for about 7 to 11 cycles. TCRdb passed the 5' RACE reads through MiXCR, listing each CDR3 protein once. The top ten hold around 24% of the sample, which has about 580,000 distinct CDR3 sequences, under 55% seen once.

Sequencing was performed on blood. The rearrangement links TRBV6-1 to TRBJ2-1; no firm D call. The receptor was isolated from a man at least 80 years old in good health. CDR3 residues: CASSETRNEQFF. In nucleotides, the CDR3 is TGTGCCAGCAGTGAAACGAGGAATGAGCAGTTCTTC.